A single sample is the source of the 11 T cell receptor beta chains below, sequenced in a study of siplizumab effects on memory and regulatory T cells (dated 2019 in TCRdb). Receptor libraries were prepared by the immunoSEQ multiplex PCR assay. This immuneACCESS table, as held by TCRdb, lists in-frame sequences with V and J called but not all clones. Of the missing ones, under half trace to an unresolved V gene in checked studies; the others have no known cause. The sample yields about 55,000 clones; about 97% were counted once. The top ten constitute around 0.66% of the sample. The sample was naive CD4+ T cells sorted from blood. This specimen's cell subset or site label, per the study, means: unstimulated naive T cells. The receptors stem from a human donor in good health.

This chain uses TRBV11-2 with TRBJ2-7; a possible D gene is TRBD1 (6 bases). The CDR3 loop spans 14 amino acids. CDR1 is SGHAT, CDR2 FQNNGV, per germline. The ends were cut back, 5 bases at V and 3 bases at J, with 14 bases in the middle. The DNA for the CDR3 is TGTGCCAGCAGCCCGCGGACAGAGTACTACGAGCAGTACTTC. Amino acid sequence: CASSPRTEYYEQYF.

The rearrangement links TRBV7-9 to TRBJ1-2; D is uncertain. Germline V gene data show CDR1 as SEHNR and CDR2 as FQNEAQ (reference sequence). Trimming shortened V by 1 base and J by 3 bases, and 9 bases separated the two germline ends. The CDR3 runs to 14 residues. In nucleotides, the CDR3 is TGTGCCAGCAGCTTAGATGGAAGGGACTATGGCTACACCTTC. This sequence encodes CASSLDGRDYGYTF.

The chain carries TRBV27 and TRBJ2-7; tentatively, D is TRBD2 (6 bases). Germline CDR1 is MNHEY and CDR2 is SMNVEV (reference sequence). The CDR3 is 15 amino acids. V lost 7 bases, J lost 5 bases, and 21 bases lay in between. The CDR3: CASTPDPGDLDEQYF. The CDR3 coding sequence is TGTGCCAGCACCCCGGACCCGGGAGATTTGGACGAGCAGTACTTC.

V is TRBV19 and J is TRBJ1-5, with no clear D. Germline CDR1 and CDR2: LNHDA and SQIVND (reference sequence). This CDR3 contains 14 residues. V gave up 5 bases and J gave up 1 base, with 9 bases separating them. Here the CDR3 reads CASSPPRSNQPQHF. DNA of the CDR3: TGTGCCAGTAGTCCGCCTCGGAGCAATCAGCCCCAGCATTTT.

In its sample, this clone was seen once. The gene calls are TRBV30 and TRBJ2-7; 7 bases are shared with TRBD1. After removal of 4 bases from V and 4 bases from J, the junction contained 10 bases not matched to a gene. The CDR3 is 14 residues long. CDR1 and CDR2 from the germline V gene are GTSNPN and SVGIG (reference sequence). In nucleotides, the CDR3 is TGTGCCTGGAAAATACAGGGGTGGGGTTACGAGCAGTACTTC. Protein: CAWKIQGWGYEQYF. The variable domain in full, completed from reference TRBV30 and TRBJ2-7, reads SQTIHQWPATLVQPVGSPLSLECTVEGTSNPNLYWYRQAAGRGLQLLFYSVGIGQISSEVPQNLSASRPQDRQFILSSKKLLLSDSGFYLCAWKIQGWGYEQYFGPGTRLTVT.

The chain combines TRBV5-1 with TRBJ2-7; 7 positions agree with TRBD1. CDR3 length: 14 residues. The V gene end was trimmed by 4 bases and the J gene end by 3 bases; junction bases not matched to a gene: 7. Germline V CDR1 and CDR2: SGHRS, YFSETQ. The chain's CDR3 is CASSQGTVSYEQYF. DNA of the CDR3: TGCGCCAGCAGCCAGGGGACAGTTAGCTACGAGCAGTACTTC. The full variable domain, its missing parts supplied by reference TRBV5-1 and TRBJ2-7, is KAGVTQTPRYLIKTRGQQVTLSCSPISGHRSVSWYQQTPGQGLQFLFEYFSETQRNKGNFPGRFSGRQFSNSRSEMNVSTLELGDSALYLCASSQGTVSYEQYFGPGTRLTVT.

V gene TRBV28 combines with J gene TRBJ1-2, with D possibly being TRBD1 (5 bases). The CDR3 runs to 14 residues. V was shortened by 4 bases and J by 8 bases, with 17 bases between the two germline ends. Germline V lookup: CDR1 MDHEN, CDR2 SYDVKM. CDR3 sequence: CASSSNRSLRGYTF. The CDR3 nucleotides read TGTGCCAGCAGTTCTAACAGGAGTCTAAGGGGCTACACCTTC.

V and J are TRBV5-1 and TRBJ2-6; weak D call: TRBD1 (6 bases). Trimming took 0 bases from V and 0 from J, leaving 16 bases between them. The germline CDR1 and CDR2 sequences are SGHRS and YFSETQ. This CDR3 region has 19 residues. Here the CDR3 DNA reads TGCGCCAGCAGCTTGGCTCAGGGGTTTATTGGCTCTGGGGCCAACGTCCTGACTTTC. Amino acids: CASSLAQGFIGSGANVLTF.

CDR3 sequence reads: CSVEERVLNTEAFF. CDR3 DNA sequence: TGCAGCGTTGAAGAACGGGTCTTGAACACTGAAGCTTTCTTT. The rearrangement joins TRBV29-1 to TRBJ1-1; D gene ambiguous. Trimming cost V 0 bases and J 0 bases, with 8 bases left between them. Germline V gene sequence: CDR1 SQVTM, CDR2 ANQGSEA. The CDR3 loop spans 14 amino acids.

The V gene is TRBV6-1, the J gene TRBJ2-7; 8 nucleotides align to TRBD1. CDR3 length: 13 amino acids. Trimming cost V 5 bases and J 2 bases; bases outside gene matches: 2. CDR1 MNHNS and CDR2 SASEGT come from the germline V gene. For the CDR3, the DNA is TGTGCCAGCAGTAAGGACAGGGCCTACGAGCAGTACTTC. It encodes CASSKDRAYEQYF.

The chain employs TRBV5-6 and TRBJ2-1, with D possibly TRBD1 on 6 matching bases. CDR1 is SGHDT and CDR2 is YYEEEE in the germline V gene. The CDR3 is 13 amino acids. V dropped 5 bases and J dropped 9 bases, with 15 bases sitting between them. Written as DNA, the CDR3 is TGTGCCAGCAGATCCGACAGGAAAGGTGAGCAGTTCTTC. Protein: CASRSDRKGEQFF. The entire variable domain, with the rest obtained from reference TRBV5-6 and TRBJ2-1, is as follows: DAGVTQSPTHLIKTRGQQVTLRCSPKSGHDTVSWYQQALGQGPQFIFQYYEEEERQRGNFPDRFSGHQFPNYSSELNVNALLLGDSALYLCASRSDRKGEQFFGPGTRLTVL.